The rows below give T cell receptor beta chains drawn from one sample of a study of blood T cell repertoires in COVID-19. Method: immunoSEQ multiplex PCR; TCRdb's copy keeps in-frame clones and lacks some. The table includes under 200,000 clones, approximately 91% detected once. Specimen: PBMCs or T cells enriched from blood (not recorded which). The receptors originated from a woman aged 18 to 35 who had recovered from COVID-19. Each CDR3 is given with its conserved first and last residue. D genes are given only for firm matches.

CDR3aa: CASSFRGHGAYEQYF
d_gene: -
v_gene: TRBV27

CDR3aa: CASSVGTGGGSGYTF
d_gene: TRBD1
v_gene: TRBV7-2

CDR3aa: CASSFAREYNSPLHF
d_gene: -
v_gene: TRBV5-1

CDR3aa: CASGQGIEKLFF
d_gene: TRBD1
v_gene: TRBV10-3

CDR3aa: CASSLIWRAADTQYF
d_gene: -
v_gene: TRBV7-2

CDR3aa: CASSQDRGTGQPQHF
d_gene: -
v_gene: TRBV4-3

CDR3aa: CASSSQYQETQYF
d_gene: -
v_gene: TRBV5-1

CDR3aa: CASSPQETQYF
d_gene: -
v_gene: TRBV7-8

CDR3aa: CASSPSRGREGNTIYF
d_gene: TRBD1
v_gene: TRBV18

CDR3aa: CASSQANTLGGGYTF
d_gene: -
v_gene: TRBV4-1

CDR3aa: CASSRARYEQYF
d_gene: -
v_gene: TRBV2

CDR3aa: CASSSGLATSDTQYF
d_gene: TRBD2
v_gene: TRBV6-2/TRBV6-3

CDR3aa: CASSQAGRTTEAFF
d_gene: -
v_gene: TRBV3-1/TRBV3-2

CDR3aa: CASSPRGTGETQYF
d_gene: -
v_gene: TRBV7-9

CDR3aa: CASSLQDNYGYTF
d_gene: -
v_gene: TRBV5-1

CDR3aa: CASSTPPGVNNEQFF
d_gene: -
v_gene: TRBV6-5

CDR3aa: CAWSVSQEAGTQYF
d_gene: -
v_gene: TRBV30

CDR3aa: CASSQGLAGALEQYF
d_gene: TRBD2
v_gene: TRBV3-1/TRBV3-2

CDR3aa: CASSAAGFSGNTIYF
d_gene: -
v_gene: TRBV9

CDR3aa: CASSGQGGKTQYF
d_gene: -
v_gene: TRBV7-2

CDR3aa: CASSPQGAQETQYF
d_gene: TRBD1
v_gene: TRBV28

CDR3aa: CASSPPVGQGAGSSYNEQFF
d_gene: TRBD1
v_gene: TRBV18

CDR3aa: CASSLVTGEYGYTF
d_gene: TRBD1
v_gene: TRBV28

CDR3aa: CASSLSPGTSSYEQYF
d_gene: TRBD2
v_gene: TRBV28

CDR3aa: CASSPQGAGEKLFF
d_gene: TRBD1
v_gene: TRBV7-6

CDR3aa: CSVPRRAGGYTF
d_gene: -
v_gene: TRBV29-1

CDR3aa: CATSATSYNEQFF
d_gene: -
v_gene: TRBV24-1

CDR3aa: CASSQRGGEGYGYTF
d_gene: -
v_gene: TRBV3-1/TRBV3-2

CDR3aa: CASSEAPPFGRNTQYF
d_gene: -
v_gene: TRBV2

CDR3aa: CASSLSDRVHEQYF
d_gene: TRBD1
v_gene: TRBV7-3

CDR3aa: CASSIARGSTGELFF
d_gene: -
v_gene: TRBV19

CDR3aa: CASSPDRGLIKLFF
d_gene: TRBD1
v_gene: TRBV28

CDR3aa: CASSSWGGATFF
d_gene: -
v_gene: TRBV27

CDR3aa: CASNGQGVTDTQYF
d_gene: TRBD1
v_gene: TRBV10-2

CDR3aa: CASRDWGTQYF
d_gene: -
v_gene: TRBV2

CDR3aa: CASSMGSSGGLGMSQYF
d_gene: TRBD2
v_gene: TRBV19

CDR3aa: CASSDPVAEAFF
d_gene: -
v_gene: TRBV25-1

CDR3aa: CASSQGLAGDKRNEQFF
d_gene: TRBD2
v_gene: TRBV4-1

CDR3aa: CASSGGASWETQYF
d_gene: -
v_gene: TRBV7-9

CDR3aa: CASSTKSLASYEQYF
d_gene: -
v_gene: TRBV7-8

CDR3aa: CASSLRGQRNSPLHF
d_gene: -
v_gene: TRBV7-9

CDR3aa: CASSEFGLATTYEQYF
d_gene: TRBD2
v_gene: TRBV6-1

CDR3aa: CASSADLDTQYF
d_gene: -
v_gene: TRBV2

CDR3aa: CASSLTAGNTEAFF
d_gene: -
v_gene: TRBV7-3

CDR3aa: CASSAGGEQFF
d_gene: -
v_gene: TRBV12-3/TRBV12-4

CDR3aa: CASSPSGTGGRTLHF
d_gene: TRBD1
v_gene: TRBV19

CDR3aa: CAGSPVYSTDTQYF
d_gene: -
v_gene: TRBV5-8